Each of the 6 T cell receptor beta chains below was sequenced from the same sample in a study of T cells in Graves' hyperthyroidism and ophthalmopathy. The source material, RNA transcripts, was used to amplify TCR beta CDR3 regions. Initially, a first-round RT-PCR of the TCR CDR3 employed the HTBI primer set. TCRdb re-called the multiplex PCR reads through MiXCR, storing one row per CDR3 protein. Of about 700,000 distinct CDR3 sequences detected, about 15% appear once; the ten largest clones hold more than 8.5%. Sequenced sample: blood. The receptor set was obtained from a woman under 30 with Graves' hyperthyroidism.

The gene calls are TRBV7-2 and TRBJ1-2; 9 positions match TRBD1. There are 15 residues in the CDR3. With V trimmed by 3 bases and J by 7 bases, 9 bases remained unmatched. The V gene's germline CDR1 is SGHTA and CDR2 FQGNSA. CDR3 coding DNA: TGTGCCAGCAGCTTTGGAGACAGGGGGGGAGGTGGCTACACCTTC. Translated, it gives CASSFGDRGGGGYTF.

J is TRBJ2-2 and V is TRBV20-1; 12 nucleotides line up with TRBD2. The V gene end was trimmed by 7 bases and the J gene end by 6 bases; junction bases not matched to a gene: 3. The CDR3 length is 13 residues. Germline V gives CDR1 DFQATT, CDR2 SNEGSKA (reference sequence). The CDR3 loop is CSGRLAGAGELFF. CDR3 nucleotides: TGCAGTGGCCGACTAGCGGGAGCCGGGGAGCTGTTTTTT.

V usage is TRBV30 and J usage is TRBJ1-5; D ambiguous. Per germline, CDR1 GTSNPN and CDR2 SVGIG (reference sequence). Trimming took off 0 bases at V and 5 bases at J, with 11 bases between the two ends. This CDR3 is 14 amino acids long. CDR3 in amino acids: CAWSVSEFYQPQHF. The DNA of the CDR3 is TGTGCCTGGAGTGTGTCAGAATTTTATCAGCCCCAGCATTTT.

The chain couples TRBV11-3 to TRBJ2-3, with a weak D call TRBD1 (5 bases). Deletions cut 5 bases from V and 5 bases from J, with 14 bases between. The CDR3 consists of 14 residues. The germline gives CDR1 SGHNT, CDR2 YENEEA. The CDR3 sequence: CASSQGPSEDTQYF. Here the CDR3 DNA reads TGTGCCAGCAGCCAGGGTCCCTCGGAAGATACGCAGTATTTT.

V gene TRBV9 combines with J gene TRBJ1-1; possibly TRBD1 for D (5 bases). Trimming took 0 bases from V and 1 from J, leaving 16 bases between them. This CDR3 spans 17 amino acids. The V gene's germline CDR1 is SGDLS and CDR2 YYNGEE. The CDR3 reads CASSVALSGPTNTEAFF. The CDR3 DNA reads TGTGCCAGCAGCGTAGCTCTGTCAGGGCCCACGAACACTGAAGCTTTCTTT. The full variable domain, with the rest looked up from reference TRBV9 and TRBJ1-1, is DSGVTQTPKHLITATGQRVTLRCSPRSGDLSVYWYQQSLDQGLQFLIQYYNGEERAKGNILERFSAQQFPDLHSELNLSSLELGDSALYFCASSVALSGPTNTEAFFGQGTRLTVV.

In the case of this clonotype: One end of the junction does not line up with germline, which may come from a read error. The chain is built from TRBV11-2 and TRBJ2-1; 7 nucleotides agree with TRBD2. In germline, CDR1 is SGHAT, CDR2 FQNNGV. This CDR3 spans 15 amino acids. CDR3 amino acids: CASSFQAGPYNGQFF. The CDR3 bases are TGTGCCAGCAGCTTTCAAGCGGGACCATACAATGGGCAGTTCTTC.